The 7 T cell receptor beta chains below all came from one sample that was sequenced in a study of T cell responses to AZD1222 COVID-19 vaccine. Assay: immunoSEQ multiplex PCR; the TCRdb copy retains only in-frame clones and omits some. The sample yields 120,000 or so clones, roughly 88% seen once. The sequences come from peripheral blood, collected 28 days after the second AZD1222 dose. The receptor source for this set is an adult who received the AZD1222 COVID-19 vaccine.

This chain uses TRBV7-9 with TRBJ2-7, with 8 bases that match TRBD1. CDR3 length: 15 residues. Germline V gives CDR1 SEHNR, CDR2 FQNEAQ (reference sequence). The V segment lost 1 base and the J segment 6 bases; nucleotides outside the gene matches: 8. In DNA, the CDR3 is TGTGCCAGCAGCTTAGAGGTCGCAGGGGGCCTCGAGCAGTACTTC. It codes for CASSLEVAGGLEQYF.

The chain combines TRBV7-2 with TRBJ1-5; 9 bases are a match to TRBD1. Unmatched junction bases numbered 4, after V lost 7 bases and J lost 3 bases. Germline CDR1 and CDR2: SGHTA and FQGNSA. There are 14 residues in the CDR3. CDR3 coding DNA: TGTGCCAGCAAACAGGGGGCCTACAATCAGCCCCAGCATTTT. As protein: CASKQGAYNQPQHF.

This rearrangement joins TRBV7-8 to TRBJ1-1; no clear D gene. V lost 2 bases and J 4 bases, leaving 8 bases between the germline ends. Germline values: CDR1 SGHVS, CDR2 FQNEAQ. The CDR3 sequence is 13 residues long. CDR3 bases: TGTGCCAGCAGCTTAACCAGGAGCACTGAAGCTTTCTTT. It translates to CASSLTRSTEAFF. The full variable domain, with the rest looked up from reference TRBV7-8 and TRBJ1-1, is GAGVSQSPRYKVAKRGQDVALRCDPISGHVSLFWYQQALGQGPEFLTYFQNEAQLDKSGLPSDRFFAERPEGSVSTLKIQRTQQEDSAVYLCASSLTRSTEAFFGQGTRLTVV.

V gene TRBV10-2 combines with J gene TRBJ1-2; D gene ambiguous. The ends were cut back, 0 bases at V and 8 bases at J, with 13 bases in the middle. The CDR3 totals 14 residues. Germline loops: CDR1 WSHSY, CDR2 SAAADI. CDR3 DNA sequence: TGCGCCAGCAGTGAGTCGAGGCCCACGGCCGGCTACACCTTC. It codes for CASSESRPTAGYTF.

This clone occurred a few times. The V call is TRBV28, the J call TRBJ1-5; the D gene is possibly TRBD1 (6 bases). V was clipped by 6 bases and J by 0 bases, with 12 bases between them. CDR3 length equals 15 residues. From germline, CDR1 is MDHEN and CDR2 SYDVKM. The CDR3 is CASSTTGTSNQPQHF. The CDR3 region has the DNA TGTGCCAGCAGCACTACAGGGACTAGCAATCAGCCCCAGCATTTT.

The chain combines TRBV5-5 with TRBJ2-3; 8 bases are shared with TRBD2. CDR1 is SGHKS and CDR2 is YYEKEE in the germline V gene (reference sequence). Trimming took 1 base from V and 5 from J; bases not matched to a gene: 9. The CDR3 consists of 16 residues. In DNA, the CDR3 is TGTGCCAGCAGCTTGTTCCGGGCCAGCGGGGGAGATACGCAGTATTTT. Translating gives CASSLFRASGGDTQYF.

The chain carries TRBV7-2 and TRBJ1-2; no definite D call. The CDR3 contains 13 residues. Trimming removed 0 bases at V and 8 bases at J, with 10 bases between. Per the germline V gene, CDR1 is SGHTA and CDR2 is FQGNSA. In DNA, the CDR3 is TGTGCCAGCAGCTTAGCGAGTTACAGAGGCTACACCTTC. It translates to CASSLASYRGYTF.